This T cell receptor beta chain was documented in a study of shared clonotypes between healthy human individuals. Study findings and constraints: Rarefaction analysis demonstrated incomplete sorted-subset sequencing notwithstanding large depth.

This clone was seen once. Its specificity is not known. Method: immunoSEQ multiplex PCR; TCRdb's copy keeps in-frame clones and lacks some. The sample carries under 200,000 clones, roughly 91% recorded once. The TCR was taken from a woman in her thirties in good health. Material: naive CD4+ T cells sorted from blood. Subset specified: CD45RA+ positively selected.

The chain's CDR3 is CASSTRLAIYEQYF. The CDR3 bases are TGTGCCAGCAGCACCCGACTAGCTATCTACGAGCAGTACTTC. The chain joins TRBV7-2 to TRBJ2-5, with TRBD2 matching over 7 bases. The DNA end lines up better with TRBJ2-7; the J call may be wrong. CDR3 length: 14 residues. CDR1 is SGHTA, CDR2 FQGNSA, per germline.